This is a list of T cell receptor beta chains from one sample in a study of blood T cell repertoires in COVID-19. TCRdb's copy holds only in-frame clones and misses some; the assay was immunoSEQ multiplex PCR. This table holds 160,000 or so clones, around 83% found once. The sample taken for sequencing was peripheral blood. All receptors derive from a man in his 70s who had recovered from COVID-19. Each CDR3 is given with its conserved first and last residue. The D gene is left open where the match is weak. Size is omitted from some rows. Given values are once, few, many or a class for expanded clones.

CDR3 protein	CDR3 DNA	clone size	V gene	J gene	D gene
CASSPGSGDHQPQHF	TGTGCCAGCAGCCCTGGTTCAGGGGATCATCAGCCCCAGCATTTT	once	TRBV7-9	TRBJ1-5	.
CASSLSSGTGELFF	TGTGCCAGCAGTTTATCTAGCGGGACCGGGGAGCTGTTTTTT	.	TRBV28	TRBJ2-2	TRBD2
CASGKDGRGSETQYF	TGTGCCAGCGGGAAGGACGGGAGGGGATCGGAGACCCAGTACTTC	once	TRBV2	TRBJ2-5	TRBD2
CASSLSGMMGKNTGELFF	TGTGCCAGCAGTTTAAGCGGGATGATGGGAAAAAACACCGGGGAGCTGTTTTTT	once	TRBV28	TRBJ2-2	TRBD2
CASSGWGGTSGIYEQYF	TGTGCCAGCAGTGGGTGGGGCGGGACTAGCGGGATCTACGAGCAGTACTTC	.	TRBV25-1	TRBJ2-7	TRBD2
CASRRDSSTDTQYF	TGTGCCAGTCGCCGGGACAGTAGCACAGATACGCAGTATTTT	.	TRBV6-6	TRBJ2-3	TRBD1
CASTFDRVLYEQYF	TGTGCCAGCACCTTTGACAGGGTGTTGTACGAGCAGTACTTC	once	TRBV21-1	TRBJ2-7	.
CASSLALGGTDTQYF	TGTGCCAGCAGCTTAGCGTTAGGGGGCACAGATACGCAGTATTTT	.	TRBV7-2	TRBJ2-3	.
CASSERAGGPYSYNEQFF	TGCGCCAGCAGTGAAAGGGCGGGAGGGCCGTACTCCTACAATGAGCAGTTCTTC	.	TRBV10-2	TRBJ2-1	TRBD2
CASSQLAATDTQYF	TGTGCCAGCAGCCAGCTAGCGGCCACAGATACGCAGTATTTT	.	TRBV7-2	TRBJ2-3	TRBD2
CAWRGDRGPDGYTF	TGTGCCTGGAGGGGGGACAGGGGGCCTGATGGCTACACCTTC	.	TRBV30	TRBJ1-2	TRBD1
CASRDTSGSGELFF	TGTGCCAGCAGAGACACTAGCGGGAGCGGGGAGCTGTTTTTT	.	TRBV2	TRBJ2-2	TRBD2
CATYPAGSSYEQYF	TGTGCCACCTACCCAGCTGGGAGCTCCTACGAGCAGTACTTC	once	TRBV6-5	TRBJ2-7	.
CARSLAPWAGETYEQYF	TGTGCCAGAAGCTTAGCTCCCTGGGCGGGAGAGACCTACGAGCAGTACTTC	.	TRBV7-5	TRBJ2-7	.
CASSDPNRGSTEAFF	TGTGCCAGCAGTGACCCCAACAGGGGGAGCACTGAAGCTTTCTTT	.	TRBV2	TRBJ1-1	TRBD1
CASSINQGSYEQYF	TGTGCCAGCAGCATAAACCAGGGGTCCTACGAGCAGTACTTC	.	TRBV9	TRBJ2-7	.
CASSYSLNTGELFF	TGTGCCAGCAGTTACTCCTTGAACACCGGGGAGCTGTTTTTT	.	TRBV6-6	TRBJ2-2	.
CASSRSGSRTDTQYF	TGTGCCAGCAGCAGGAGCGGGAGTCGGACAGATACGCAGTATTTT	.	TRBV6-5	TRBJ2-3	TRBD2
CASSLSLTLVEQFF	TGTGCCAGCAGCTTGTCCCTAACGTTGGTTGAGCAGTTCTTC	.	TRBV7-2	TRBJ2-1	.
CASSFAPGSGTEQFF	TGTGCCAGTAGTTTCGCTCCCGGGAGTGGTACTGAGCAGTTCTTC	few	TRBV19	TRBJ2-1	.
CASSLGGGVNYGYTF	TGTGCCAGCAGCTTGGGAGGGGGTGTTAACTATGGCTACACCTTC	.	TRBV5-4	TRBJ1-2	.
CASSIAGGRDNQPQHF	TGTGCCAGTAGTATTGCGGGAGGCAGGGACAATCAGCCCCAGCATTTT	few	TRBV19	TRBJ1-5	.
CASNLPGQGAGETQYF	TGTGCCAGCAACCTACCGGGACAGGGGGCGGGAGAGACCCAGTACTTC	.	TRBV7-6	TRBJ2-5	TRBD1
CASSLVAGVGNEQFF	TGCGCCAGCAGCTTGGTAGCGGGAGTAGGTAATGAGCAGTTCTTC	.	TRBV5-1	TRBJ2-1	TRBD2
CASSPTAGEKLFF	TGTGCCAGCAGCCCCACCGCCGGTGAAAAACTGTTTTTT	.	TRBV14	TRBJ1-4	.
CATSSSGVGEKLFF	TGTGCCACCAGCAGCTCAGGGGTGGGTGAAAAACTGTTTTTT	once	TRBV15	TRBJ1-4	.
CASSTGQGGSEAFF	TGTGCCAGCAGTACGGGACAGGGAGGGTCTGAAGCTTTCTTT	.	TRBV6-5	TRBJ1-1	TRBD1
CASSSFLRQGRNSPLHF	TGTGCCAGCAGTTCGTTTTTACGACAGGGACGCAATTCACCCCTCCACTTT	.	TRBV27	TRBJ1-6	TRBD1
CASSPDSDMQFF	TGTGCCAGCAGTCCCGACTCGGATATGCAGTTCTTC	.	TRBV6-5	TRBJ2-1	.
CASSALHLGAGELFF	TGTGCCAGCAGTGCTCTCCACCTGGGAGCCGGGGAGCTGTTTTTT	.	TRBV2	TRBJ2-2	.
CASSLRDIESPLHF	TGTGCCAGCAGCCTCCGGGACATTGAGTCACCCCTCCACTTT	.	TRBV3-1/TRBV3-2	TRBJ1-6	.
CASSPPDLAGDSGELFF	TGTGCCAGCAGCCCCCCGGATCTAGCGGGAGATTCCGGGGAGCTGTTTTTT	.	TRBV14	TRBJ2-2	TRBD2
CASSSGTSGIRSYNEQFF	TGTGCCAGCAGTTCCGGGACTAGCGGGATCCGTTCCTACAATGAGCAGTTCTTC	.	TRBV27	TRBJ2-1	TRBD2
CASSEREWDIADEKLFF	TGCGCCAGCAGTGAGCGAGAGTGGGACATTGCCGATGAAAAACTGTTTTTT	.	TRBV10-1	TRBJ1-4	.
CASSQDKTSGSRTQYF	TGTGCCAGCAGCCAAGATAAAACTAGCGGGAGTAGGACCCAGTACTTC	.	TRBV3-1/TRBV3-2	TRBJ2-5	TRBD2
CASSPGHTNTGELFF	TGCGCCAGCAGCCCCGGACATACGAACACCGGGGAGCTGTTTTTT	.	TRBV5-1	TRBJ2-2	.
CASSIPGPRGEAFF	TGTGCCAGCAGCATCCCCGGGCCGCGAGGGGAAGCTTTCTTT	.	TRBV7-2	TRBJ1-1	.
CASSNLSGSYEQYF	TGTGCCAGCAGCAACCTCAGCGGCTCCTACGAGCAGTACTTC	.	TRBV21-1	TRBJ2-7	.
CASSPRTGENTEAFF	TGTGCCAGCAGCCCAAGGACAGGGGAGAACACTGAAGCTTTCTTT	once	TRBV11-2	TRBJ1-1	TRBD1
CASRESSGRAHEQFF	TGTGCCAGCAGAGAGAGTAGCGGGAGGGCCCATGAGCAGTTCTTC	.	TRBV2	TRBJ2-1	TRBD2
CASSLTSANYEQYF	TGTGCCAGCAGCCTCACTAGCGCCAACTACGAGCAGTACTTC	few	TRBV3-1/TRBV3-2	TRBJ2-7	TRBD2
CASSIAGGAGYGYTF	TGTGCCAGTAGTATAGCGGGCGGGGCCGGATATGGCTACACCTTC	.	TRBV19	TRBJ1-2	.
CASAIGERTQYF	TGTGCTAGTGCGATTGGCGAGCGGACCCAGTACTTC	.	TRBV12-5	TRBJ2-5	.
CASSPGITETQYF	TGTGCCAGCAGCCCCGGGATTACAGAGACCCAGTACTTC	.	TRBV3-1/TRBV3-2	TRBJ2-5	.
CASSLTGGYGYTF	TGTGCCAGCAGCCTAACAGGGGGCTATGGCTACACCTTC	few	TRBV9	TRBJ1-2	TRBD1
CASTLREAGNGELFF	TGTGCCAGCACCCTGAGGGAGGCGGGGAACGGGGAGCTGTTTTTT	.	TRBV27	TRBJ2-2	.
CASSYKLAGSVAVTEAFF	TGTGCCAGCAGTTACAAATTGGCAGGGTCTGTAGCTGTTACTGAAGCTTTCTTT	.	TRBV6-2/TRBV6-3	TRBJ1-1	.